A single T cell receptor beta chain is shown here with its context. Trimming took 6 bases from V and 0 from J, leaving 12 bases between them. CDR1 and CDR2 from the germline V gene are SGHDT and YYEEEE. The CDR3 is made up of 14 amino acids. The sample originates from a study of blood T cell repertoires in COVID-19. Looking at the study overall: The study drew acute and convalescent COVID-19 samples from the United States, Italy and Spain. T cells, B-cell-depleted T cells, or PBMCs supplied cDNA or gDNA.

In the source study's methods: Amplifying reference gene primers gave estimates of nucleated cell counts. The method was immunoSEQ multiplex PCR; TCRdb's version includes in-frame clones alone and lacks a portion of them. Clonal size and the V and J genes are those of that table, whereas D and trimming came from the DNA. The data hold roughly 270,000 clones, with approximately 85% observed a single time. Sequencing was done on a sample of peripheral blood. The sequence was collected from a man between 45 and 60 years old with active or convalescent COVID-19. The rearrangement uses TRBV5-6 and TRBJ1-2; D uncertain. Written as DNA, the CDR3 is TGTGCCAGCACCTCACCGAGAGCTAACTATGGCTACACCTTC. It is translated as CASTSPRANYGYTF.